This T cell receptor beta chain comes out of a study of shared clonotypes between healthy human individuals (dated by TCRdb to 2020 to 2022). Concerning the study at large: Three men and a couple of women, aged 18 to 49 years, made up the cohort. For each donor, three plates each were used for CD4 naive and CD4 memory, two plates were used for CD8 naive, and one plate was used for CD8 memory. Blood TCR repertoires of a handful of healthy adults were deeply sequenced to estimate repertoire size and the extent of clonotype sharing between individuals. Leukapheresis yielded between about 0.94 and 9 billion PBMCs per donor. To increase sequencing depth and limit assay-specific biases, different laboratories used diverse techniques to prepare libraries and sequence TCR repertoires.

The paper's findings and limits, for the study overall: Sharing across a few donors was observed for 4.5% to 6.5% of naive CD4, over 3% of naive CD8, about 2.3% of memory CD4, and around 0.4% of memory CD8 clonotypes. The small number of donors limited the genetic and exposure-history diversity represented. Even with the large sequencing depth, rarefaction of the sorted-subset datasets indicated that sequencing was incomplete. Pairwise subsampling indicated that sequencing depth was expected to affect the degree of clonotype sharing among donors. Higher generation probabilities were observed for clonotypes shared by all four sorted-subset donors than for non-shared clonotypes. Estimated clonotype richness was generally larger for naive than for memory subsets. Only blood was sampled, and tissue TCR repertoires likely differ from those in blood.

CD8 naive samples consisted of CD45RO-negative cells that were positively selected for CCR7, yielding a CD45RA+CCR7+ population without TemRA cells. The donors were healthy, HIV-negative adults with no recently reported acute infections or vaccinations. Every donor was a Caucasian adult residing in Nashville, Tennessee, USA. After blood collection by leukapheresis, PBMCs were isolated using Ficoll-Histopaque density gradient centrifugation and then cryopreserved in the vapor phase of liquid nitrogen. Analytical flow cytometry was used to check the purity and quantity of every magnetically sorted T cell population. From each sorted fraction, genomic DNA was isolated and quantified by UV absorbance on a Nanodrop 2000c. A note on this clone: Its antigen specificity is not known. The input lacks base qualities; no much larger clone sits a single base away.

Using the deep immunoSEQ assay, multiplex PCR amplified TCR CDR3 regions from genomic DNA. For each cell subset, the extracted genomic DNA was distributed evenly across all wells of several immunoSEQ 96-well plates, and each plate served as one replicate. For sorted subsets, roughly 200 ng of genomic DNA, equivalent to tens of thousands of T cell genomes, went into each replicate PCR. Purified libraries were quantified with a Qubit 3.0 fluorometer, sized on a Bioanalyzer 2100, and re-quantified with the KAPA Library Quantification kit. A separate single-read 150-cycle Illumina NextSeq 550 flow cell was used to sequence each immunoSEQ 96-well plate. Regarding the original processing steps: The immunoSEQ output contained only junctional sequences without quality scores, so filtering could not match that applied to full-length reads. To assign V/J genes and CDR3, sequences were annotated using PyIR, a Python wrapper for IgBLAST v1.9, with IMGT germline references. Reads were removed for weak V/J assignments (E-value above 1e-6), missing CDR3, stop codons, out-of-frame junctions, or ambiguous translated residues. V3J clonotypes were defined by identical inferred V gene, J gene, and CDR3 amino acid sequence. Percentage overlap between repertoires was calculated by dividing the number of shared unique clonotypes by the size of the smaller repertoire. Three approaches were used to assess repertoire richness: RTK rarefaction, the Chao1 estimator, and Recon v2.1 estimates of unobserved clonotypes. Generation probabilities were computed with OLGA for all TCRbeta clonotypes obtained by the gDNA method from a handful of donors. TCRdb's version of the immuneACCESS table is confined to in-frame rearrangements and falls short of the full clone set. An unresolved V gene accounts for under half of the shortfall where checked; the remainder is of unknown origin. That table is the source of V, J and clone size, and D and trimming were worked out from the DNA. The sample includes about 2.1 million clones, with 85% to 95% observed a single time. More than 1.5% of the sample is held by the ten biggest clonotypes.

The CDR3, from cysteine to phenylalanine, totals 14 residues. CDR3 DNA only is kept here, 42 bases in frame from base 1. The germline ends are 15 bases apart after V is trimmed by 5 bases and J by 5 bases. From the germline V gene, CDR1 is SGHTA and CDR2 is FQGNSA. The material sequenced was naive CD8+ T cells from PBMCs. This sample's cell subset or site label indicates: CD45RA+CCR7+. The receptor was derived from a man aged 18 to 30 in good health. Some clones in this sample may be carry-over from other donors' samples. The chain employs TRBV7-2 and TRBJ2-5; TRBD1 is a weak D gene call, 5 bases matching. The bases read TGTGCCAGCAGCCCTCCTGGGGCATGGGAGACCCAGTACTTC. Its translation reads: CASSPPGAWETQYF.